This TCR beta chain appears in the sequencing data of a study of shared clonotypes between healthy human individuals. The assay was immunoSEQ multiplex PCR, and TCRdb's table has in-frame clones only and misses some. The repertoire holds 650,000 to 800,000 clones, with just under 75% as singletons. V lost 6 bases and J 4 bases, leaving 16 bases between the germline ends. Germline V gene data show CDR1 as MNHEY and CDR2 as SMNVEV (reference sequence). The CDR3 extends over 15 amino acids. Sequenced: memory CD4+ T cells sorted from blood. Subset noted: CD45RA-negative fraction. The J gene is TRBJ1-3, the V gene TRBV27; maybe TRBD1 (5 bases). The clonotype comes from a woman in her thirties in good health. The DNA for the CDR3 is TGTGCCAGCAGCGGGGGGGGGACGCAAGGAAACACCATATATTTT. Amino acid sequence: CASSGGGTQGNTIYF.